This TCR beta chain was recovered during a study of CD8 T cells in ankylosing spondylitis. Findings and caveats of the study: In reactive arthritis synovial fluid and blood, some motif variants had been reported before. Relatively rare in peripheral blood, disease-linked clones were also CD8+.

This clonotype was seen a few times. Antigen specificity is unknown. Germline V CDR1 and CDR2: KGHDR, SFDVKD. CDR3 length equals 16 residues. V gave up 6 bases and J gave up 2 bases; unmatched junction bases: 8. Libraries of TCR beta came from quantitative 5'-RACE with molecular barcodes. TCRdb called the 5' RACE reads again in MiXCR, with one record for every CDR3 protein. The sample holds over 110,000 distinct CDR3 sequences, 7% to 9% seen once. The chain recombines TRBV24-1 with TRBJ2-3; 9 positions agree with TRBD2. Input material: synovial fluid, either unsorted or a sorted T cell fraction (not recorded which). This clonotype originated in a male donor with ankylosing spondylitis. The CDR3 loop reads CATSMGSGGTTDTQYF. The CDR3 DNA follows: TGTGCCACCAGTATGGGGAGCGGGGGGACCACAGATACGCAGTATTTT.